A single sample is the source of the 8 T cell receptor beta chains below, sequenced in a study of cytomegalovirus exposure and HLA in healthy donors. Use of 60 Vbeta and 13 Jbeta primers characterized the PCR. Profiling relied on immunoSEQ multiplex PCR, and the TCRdb table lists in-frame clones only, not all of them. Of 110,000 to 150,000 clones listed, about 71% were seen once; the top ten hold 2.1%. Sequences were obtained from PBMCs. Source of these receptors: a woman in her sixties in good health and CMV-seropositive.

The chain is built from TRBV18 and TRBJ1-5, with TRBD1 matching over 7 bases. V lost 4 bases and J lost 6; bases outside the gene matches: 9. This CDR3 is built from 15 residues. The germline gives CDR1 KGHSH, CDR2 LQKENI. The CDR3 reads CASSRTGEGGQPQHF. DNA for the CDR3: TGTGCCAGCTCACGCACAGGGGAAGGGGGTCAGCCCCAGCATTTT.

The V and J genes are TRBV18 and TRBJ1-1; weak D call: TRBD1 (5 bases). The CDR3 runs 13 residues. V was shortened by 3 bases and J by 4 bases, with 9 bases between the two germline ends. In germline, CDR1 is KGHSH, CDR2 LQKENI. CDR3 in amino acids: CASSPGGITEAFF. The CDR3 nucleotides read TGTGCCAGCTCACCGGGGGGAATCACTGAAGCTTTCTTT. Full variable domain (outside the CDR3, taken from reference TRBV18 and TRBJ1-1): NAGVMQNPRHLVRRRGQEARLRCSPMKGHSHVYWYRQLPEEGLKFMVYLQKENIIDESGMPKERFSAEFPKEGPSILRIQQVVRGDSAAYFCASSPGGITEAFFGQGTRLTVV.

The chain is built from TRBV6-1 and TRBJ2-1; D may be TRBD2 (6 bases). The CDR3 is 15 residues long. Germline CDR1 is MNHNS and CDR2 is SASEGT. With 5 bases removed from V and 1 base from J, the gap between germline ends came to 12 bases. The CDR3 here is CASSQERASYNEQFF. CDR3 coding DNA: TGTGCCAGCAGTCAGGAGCGGGCTTCCTACAATGAGCAGTTCTTC.

The rearrangement joins TRBV5-1 to TRBJ2-7, with 11 bases that match TRBD1. V gave up 4 bases and J gave up 4 bases; unmatched junction bases: 7. The length of the CDR3 is 15 residues. The V gene's germline CDR1 is SGHRS and CDR2 YFSETQ. CDR3 DNA sequence: TGCGCCAGCAGCCTCACCGGGACAGGGGGGTACGAGCAGTACTTC. It encodes CASSLTGTGGYEQYF.

The V and J genes are TRBV5-8 and TRBJ1-1, with 8 positions matching TRBD1. Germline CDR1 is SGHTS and CDR2 is YDEGEE. V dropped 2 bases and J dropped 3; count of bases not matched to a gene: 9. CDR3 size: 16 residues. The CDR3 loop reads CASSFRTGRTDTEAFF. DNA for the CDR3: TGTGCCAGCAGCTTTCGGACAGGGAGGACCGACACTGAAGCTTTCTTT.

The genes are TRBV13 and TRBJ1-1, with D possibly being TRBD1 (6 bases). Trimming took off 3 bases at V and 6 bases at J, with 11 bases between the two ends. Germline V gene sequence: CDR1 PRHDT, CDR2 FYEKMQ (reference sequence). This CDR3 is 13 amino acids long. CDR3: CASSFDRYPEAFF. The CDR3 DNA sequence: TGTGCCAGCAGCTTTGACAGGTATCCTGAAGCTTTCTTT.

This sequence joins TRBV30 and TRBJ2-7, with TRBD1 identical over 9 bases. Germline values: CDR1 GTSNPN, CDR2 SVGIG (reference sequence). V lost 0 bases and J lost 7; bases outside the gene matches: 4. The CDR3 loop spans 13 amino acids. The CDR3 spells CAWSVQGAREQYF. The DNA of the CDR3 is TGTGCCTGGAGTGTACAGGGGGCACGGGAGCAGTACTTC.

A few counts support this clone. The chain recombines TRBV9 with TRBJ1-4; weak D call: TRBD1 (5 bases). Germline loops: CDR1 SGDLS, CDR2 YYNGEE. This CDR3 is 16 amino acids long. Deletions cut 4 bases from V and 6 bases from J, with 19 bases between. CDR3 coding DNA: TGTGCCAGCAGCCCAACCCCCGGGGGTAGGGATGAAAAACTGTTTTTT. Its translation is CASSPTPGGRDEKLFF. The whole variable domain, filled in from reference TRBV9 and TRBJ1-4, reads DSGVTQTPKHLITATGQRVTLRCSPRSGDLSVYWYQQSLDQGLQFLIQYYNGEERAKGNILERFSAQQFPDLHSELNLSSLELGDSALYFCASSPTPGGRDEKLFFGSGTQLSVL.